This T cell receptor beta chain was captured in a study of OX40 agonist ivuxolimab in advanced cancers. Across the whole study: Participants could have had prior anti-PD-1, anti-PD-L1 or anti-CTLA-4 therapy, and around 43% had some. Among those treated, three patients had partial responses, one with hepatocellular carcinoma and two with cutaneous melanoma.

Here immunoSEQ multiplex PCR was the method, and the copy in TCRdb shows in-frame clones only, minus some. The sample has more than 60,000 clones, about 86% seen once; the top ten hold 1% to 1.5%. In its sample, this clone was seen once. At one boundary the junction diverges from the germline segment, which might be a read error. CDR1 WSHSY and CDR2 SAAADI come from the germline V gene. This CDR3 has 14 amino acids. Blood was sampled at baseline, cycle 4 day 1, and cycle 7 day 1. This rearrangement joins TRBV10-2 to TRBJ2-3, with unresolved D. The sample in question was CD4+ or CD8+ T cells sorted from blood, obtained in a trial of the OX40 agonist ivuxolimab. This receptor was identified in an adult with an advanced solid tumor such as melanoma, head and neck, liver or kidney cancer. The CDR3 protein is CASNGPRSRDTQYF. The CDR3 bases are TGCGCCAGCAACGGGCCGAGGAGCAGAGATACGCAGTATTTT.